This T cell receptor (beta chain) was captured in a study of shared clonotypes between healthy human individuals. Findings and caveats of the study: Of the naive CD4 clonotypes, approximately 5% were shared across four donors.

Positive CCR7 selection of CD45RO-negative cells yielded the naive CD8 cells, and terminally differentiated effector memory CD45RA+ cells were excluded. Profiling relied on immunoSEQ multiplex PCR, and the TCRdb table lists in-frame clones only, not all of them. The table shows around 2,000,000 clones, with over 85% occurring only once. A note on this clone: Its matching antigen is unknown.

There are 15 residues in the CDR3. Germline assignment: CDR1 MGHRA and CDR2 YSYEKL. V was trimmed by 2 bases and J by 4 bases, leaving 13 bases between them. Sequenced input: naive CD8+ T cells sorted from blood. The rearrangement links TRBV4-1 to TRBJ2-3; D possibly corresponds to TRBD2 (6 bases). The TCR comes from a young man in good health. The chain's CDR3 is CASSQRRGESDTQYF. The DNA of the CDR3 is TGCGCCAGCAGCCAAAGGCGCGGGGAGTCAGATACGCAGTATTTT.